This T cell receptor (beta chain) was sequenced during a study of blood T cell repertoires in COVID-19. Study-wide context: Spain, Italy and the United States supplied samples that represented acute and convalescent COVID-19. Nucleic acid was either cDNA or gDNA, and it came from T cells, B-cell-depleted T cells, or PBMCs.

There are 15 residues in the CDR3. V shed 0 bases and J shed 4 bases, with 12 bases lying between them. CDR1 is MNHEY, CDR2 SVGEGT, per germline. Per the study methods: Nucleated cell number was recorded as an estimate derived from reference gene primer amplification. Profiling relied on immunoSEQ multiplex PCR, and the TCRdb table lists in-frame clones only, not all of them. That table is the source of V, J and clone size, and D and trimming were worked out from the DNA. In the table there are 75,000 to 100,000 clones, 81% of which are singletons. This receptor was identified in an elderly woman with acute or convalescent COVID-19. The specimen sequenced was peripheral blood. This sequence joins TRBV6-2 or TRBV6-3 and TRBJ1-1, with a possible D match to TRBD1 (5 bases). The CDR3 bases are TGTGCCAGCAGTTACTCTCCAGGGTCGGGCACTGAAGCTTTCTTT. Translating gives CASSYSPGSGTEAFF.